The 21 T cell receptor beta chains in this list originate from one sample, sequenced in a study of identical twins. One entry per CDR3 protein results from TCRdb running MiXCR on the 5' RACE reads. The sample shows 690,000 or so distinct CDR3 sequences, around 8.3% of them seen only once. These same data were also listed under a study on yellow fever vaccine responses in identical twins.

Sequencing was performed on PBMCs. The receptors derive from a woman aged 18-29 years in good health.

The V gene is TRBV12-5, the J gene TRBJ2-5; D remains ambiguous. There are 13 residues in the CDR3. Germline CDR1 and CDR2: LGHNT and FRNRAP. V dropped 5 bases and J dropped 2 bases, with 9 bases sitting between them. The CDR3 spells CASGENAQETQYF. The CDR3 region has the DNA TGTGCTAGTGGTGAGAACGCTCAAGAGACCCAGTACTTC.

The chain links TRBV7-9 to TRBJ2-5, with 12 bases lining up with TRBD2. The CDR3 extends over 16 amino acids. Germline trimming cut 5 bases from V and 4 bases from J; bases unmatched to any gene: 8. Per germline, CDR1 SEHNR and CDR2 FQNEAQ (reference sequence). CDR3 sequence (DNA): TGTGCCAGCAGCACCAGACTAGCGGGGGTGGGAGAGACCCAGTACTTC. Amino acid sequence: CASSTRLAGVGETQYF.

This clonotype was recorded many times. The chain couples TRBV5-1 to TRBJ2-7, with 8 bases matching TRBD2. Per germline, CDR1 SGHRS and CDR2 YFSETQ. This CDR3 is 14 amino acids long. Trimming at V came to 3 bases and at J to 7 bases, leaving 9 bases not matched to a gene. The CDR3 nucleotides are TGCGCCAGCAGCTATAGCGGGACCCCCGGGGAGCAGTACTTC. Translation: CASSYSGTPGEQYF.

This sequence joins TRBV28 and TRBJ2-5; D might be TRBD1 (5 bases). Germline V gene lookup returns CDR1 MDHEN and CDR2 SYDVKM. This CDR3 spans 16 amino acids. The V end lost 5 bases, the J end lost 0 bases, and 16 bases lay between the germline ends. In nucleotides, the CDR3 is TGTGCCAGCAGTGCCCTCTTAGAGACAGACCAAGAGACCCAGTACTTC. It translates to CASSALLETDQETQYF.

The chain employs TRBV7-9 and TRBJ1-2; no definite D call. CDR3 size: 13 residues. V was pared by 6 bases and J by 4 bases, with 12 bases between. CDR1 and CDR2 from the germline V gene are SEHNR and FQNEAQ (reference sequence). CDR3 loop: CASSPVDFYGYTF. The CDR3, as DNA: TGTGCCAGCAGTCCGGTTGATTTCTATGGCTACACCTTC.

Only a few counts were recorded for this clonotype. V is TRBV11-1 and J is TRBJ2-3; 11 positions agree with TRBD2. CDR1 and CDR2 from the germline V gene are SGHAT and FQDESV (reference sequence). Trimming took 3 bases from V and 2 from J; bases not matched to a gene: 4. The CDR3 loop spans 16 amino acids. The CDR3 spells CASSFRLAGTTDTQYF. CDR3 DNA sequence: TGTGCCAGCAGCTTCCGACTAGCGGGGACCACAGATACGCAGTATTTT.

This clonotype was observed a handful of times. This chain joins TRBV9 and TRBJ2-7; possibly TRBD1 for D (5 bases). Trimming shortened V by 0 bases and J by 6 bases, and 7 bases separated the two germline ends. The CDR3 extends over 12 amino acids. CDR1 and CDR2 from the germline V gene are SGDLS and YYNGEE. CDR3: CASSVEGSEQYF. The CDR3 nucleotides are TGTGCCAGCAGCGTAGAGGGGTCCGAGCAGTACTTC.

The chain links TRBV7-9 to TRBJ2-2, with D perhaps TRBD1 (6 bases). Per germline, CDR1 SEHNR and CDR2 FQNEAQ (reference sequence). The CDR3 contains 14 residues. V dropped 5 bases and J dropped 7 bases, with 14 bases sitting between them. The CDR3 nucleotides are TGTGCCAGCAGCCTACAGGGCGGTGGCGGGGAGCTGTTTTTT. This codes for CASSLQGGGGELFF. Based on the CDR3 plus reference TRBV7-9 and TRBJ2-2, the full variable domain is DTGVSQNPRHKITKRGQNVTFRCDPISEHNRLYWYRQTLGQGPEFLTYFQNEAQLEKSRLLSDRFSAERPKGSFSTLEIQRTEQGDSAMYLCASSLQGGGGELFFGEGSRLTVL.

This clonotype has at least ten counts. The chain carries TRBV10-3 and TRBJ2-5; TRBD2 matches at 8 bases. The V and J ends lost 0 bases and 5 bases, in that order; junction bases with no gene match: 5. The germline V gene has CDR1 ENHRY and CDR2 SYGVKD. This CDR3 is built from 15 residues. CDR3 nucleotide sequence: TGTGCCATCAGTGAGTCATTAGCGGGGTCGGAGACCCAGTACTTC. It yields the protein CAISESLAGSETQYF.

A few counts support this clonotype. The chain uses TRBV11-2 and TRBJ2-5; TRBD2 is a possible D gene (6 bases). This CDR3 comprises 15 residues. CDR1 is SGHAT and CDR2 is FQNNGV in the germline V gene. V lost 2 bases and J lost 4, with 14 bases in between. CDR3 protein: CASSLRSGGPETQYF. The CDR3 nucleotides read TGTGCCAGCAGCTTACGGTCCGGGGGACCAGAGACCCAGTACTTC.

The chain joins TRBV7-2 to TRBJ2-3; D might be TRBD2 (7 bases). The CDR3 loop spans 18 amino acids. Deletions cut 4 bases from V and 0 bases from J, with 20 bases between. The germline V gene encodes CDR1 SGHTA and CDR2 FQGNSA. The CDR3 spells CASSSLGGAGPSTDTQYF. The CDR3 DNA is TGTGCCAGCAGCTCTTTGGGGGGGGCTGGTCCTAGCACAGATACGCAGTATTTT.

This clonotype was observed many times. This chain connects TRBV2 to TRBJ1-5; perhaps TRBD1 as D (6 bases). CDR3 length equals 16 residues. CDR1 and CDR2 from the germline V gene are SNHLY and FYNNEI. V dropped 3 bases and J dropped 1 base, with 13 bases sitting between them. The CDR3 DNA follows: TGTGCCAGCAGTGATCTAACAGGGAGCAGCAATCAGCCCCAGCATTTT. It codes for CASSDLTGSSNQPQHF.

V and J are TRBV5-6 and TRBJ2-7, with 8 positions matching TRBD1. The CDR3 has 15 residues. Germline CDR1 reads SGHDT; CDR2 reads YYEEEE. The J segment lost 3 bases and the V segment lost 4 bases, leaving 9 bases of the junction unmatched. The CDR3 DNA is TGTGCCAGCAGCATCCAGGACAGGGAACTCTACGAGCAGTACTTC. Its protein is CASSIQDRELYEQYF.

Many counts were recorded for this clonotype. V and J are TRBV28 and TRBJ1-5; possibly TRBD1 for D (6 bases). Trimming took 6 bases from V and 0 from J, leaving 12 bases between them. This CDR3 has 15 residues. Germline lookup yields CDR1 MDHEN and CDR2 SYDVKM. The CDR3 protein is CASSPTGTSNQPQHF. As DNA, the CDR3 is TGTGCCAGCAGCCCAACAGGGACTAGCAATCAGCCCCAGCATTTT.

V and J are TRBV5-1 and TRBJ1-2; maybe TRBD1 (5 bases). The CDR3 is 17 residues long. The ends were cut back, 0 bases at V and 7 bases at J, with 22 bases in the middle. Germline V gene lookup returns CDR1 SGHRS and CDR2 YFSETQ. DNA for the CDR3: TGCGCCAGCAGCTTGGAGGTCGGGATCAACGGGGGTAGTGGCTACACCTTC. Translated: CASSLEVGINGGSGYTF. Complete variable domain (other parts from reference TRBV5-1 and TRBJ1-2): KAGVTQTPRYLIKTRGQQVTLSCSPISGHRSVSWYQQTPGQGLQFLFEYFSETQRNKGNFPGRFSGRQFSNSRSEMNVSTLELGDSALYLCASSLEVGINGGSGYTFGSGTRLTVV.

There are many counts of this clonotype. The rearrangement links TRBV5-6 to TRBJ1-2; D perhaps matches TRBD1 (6 bases). Deletions cut 3 bases from V and 4 bases from J, with 19 bases between. Germline V gene data show CDR1 as SGHDT and CDR2 as YYEEEE. The CDR3 spans 16 residues. This chain's CDR3 is CASSSTQGGLSYGYTF. As DNA, the CDR3 is TGTGCCAGCAGCTCGACACAGGGAGGTTTGAGCTATGGCTACACCTTC.

The chain carries TRBV24-1 and TRBJ1-4; no definite D call. Germline-derived CDR1 and CDR2 are KGHDR and SFDVKD. The CDR3 is made up of 14 amino acids. Trimming stripped 2 bases from V and 4 bases from J, with 7 bases between. The CDR3 DNA is TGTGCCACCAGTGATTCTCGGAATAATGAAAAACTGTTTTTT. Its translation: CATSDSRNNEKLFF.

This clonotype was seen a handful of times. The chain is built from TRBV2 and TRBJ2-5; 8 bases are shared with TRBD2. Germline CDR1 reads SNHLY; CDR2 reads FYNNEI. After removal of 4 bases from V and 2 bases from J, the junction contained 9 bases not matched to a gene. There are 16 residues in the CDR3. This CDR3 reads CASSGPSGGPQETQYF. In DNA form, the CDR3 reads TGTGCCAGCAGTGGACCCAGCGGGGGCCCTCAAGAGACCCAGTACTTC.

This clonotype was detected only a few times. This rearrangement joins TRBV27 to TRBJ1-5; D gene ambiguous. The CDR3 consists of 13 residues. Germline CDR1 is MNHEY and CDR2 is SMNVEV (reference sequence). V was pared by 6 bases and J by 6 bases, with 12 bases between. CDR3 bases: TGTGCCAGCAGCCCCAGAGGGAGTCAGCCCCAGCATTTT. It codes for CASSPRGSQPQHF.

DNA for the CDR3: TGTGCCAGCACTCCGGGCGATCGCTCCTACGAGCAGTACTTC. Its translation: CASTPGDRSYEQYF. V gene TRBV28 combines with J gene TRBJ2-7; D not resolved. Trimming took off 7 bases at V and 0 bases at J, with 13 bases between the two ends. The CDR3 is 14 residues long. The germline gives CDR1 MDHEN, CDR2 SYDVKM.

The chain employs TRBV20-1 and TRBJ2-1; 11 positions match TRBD2. Germline trimming cut 4 bases from V and 6 bases from J; bases unmatched to any gene: 8. Germline-derived CDR1 and CDR2 are DFQATT and SNEGSKA (reference sequence). The CDR3 is made up of 15 amino acids. The CDR3 reads CSANLLAGARNEQFF. The CDR3 DNA reads TGCAGTGCTAACCTACTAGCGGGAGCTCGCAATGAGCAGTTCTTC.